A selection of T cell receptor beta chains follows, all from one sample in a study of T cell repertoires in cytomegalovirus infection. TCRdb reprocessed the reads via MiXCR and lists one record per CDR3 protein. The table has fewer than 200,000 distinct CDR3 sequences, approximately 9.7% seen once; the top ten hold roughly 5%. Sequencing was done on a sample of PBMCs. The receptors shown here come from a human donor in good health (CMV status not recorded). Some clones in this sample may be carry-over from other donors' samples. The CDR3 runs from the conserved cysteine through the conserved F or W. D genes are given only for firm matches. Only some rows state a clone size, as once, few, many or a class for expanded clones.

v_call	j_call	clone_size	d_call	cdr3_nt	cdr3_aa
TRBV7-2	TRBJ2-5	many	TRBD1	TGTGCCAGCAGCACCCGACAGGGGGCCCCCCAAGAGACCCAGTACTTC	CASSTRQGAPQETQYF
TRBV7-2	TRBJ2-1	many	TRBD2	TGTGCCAGCAGCTTGGGACTAGCGGGAGGGCAGGCTCGACTAAGCTCCTACAATGAGCAGTTCTTC	CASSLGLAGGQARLSSYNEQFF
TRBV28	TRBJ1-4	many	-	TGTGCCAGCACGTTGGGAGGCACCGCGATTCGAGAAAAACTGTTTTTT	CASTLGGTAIREKLFF
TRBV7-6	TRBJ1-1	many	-	TGTGCCAGCCGGCAGGGGAGTCGGACTGAAGCTTTCTTT	CASRQGSRTEAFF
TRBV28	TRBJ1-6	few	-	TGTGCCAGCAAGGCGACCACAGCATATAATTCACCCCTCCACTTT	CASKATTAYNSPLHF
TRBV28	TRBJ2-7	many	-	TGTGCCAGTAGGGACACATCCTTAGAGCAGTACTTC	CASRDTSLEQYF
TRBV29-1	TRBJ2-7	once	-	TGCAGCGTTGAAAACGGGTCGTCCTACGAGCAGTACTTC	CSVENGSSYEQYF
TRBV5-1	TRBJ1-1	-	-	TGCGCCAGCAGCCCTCAGGGGCAGGGCACTGAAGCTTTCTTT	CASSPQGQGTEAFF
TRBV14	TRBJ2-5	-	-	TGTGCCAGCAGCCAATCGTCAGGTTCCGAGACCCAGTACTTC	CASSQSSGSETQYF
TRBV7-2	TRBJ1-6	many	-	TGTGCCAGCAGCTTAGCCGCCAACTATAATTCACCCCTCCACTTT	CASSLAANYNSPLHF
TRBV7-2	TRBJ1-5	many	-	TGTGCCAGCAGCGTTAGGGGGAATCAGCCCCAGCATTTT	CASSVRGNQPQHF
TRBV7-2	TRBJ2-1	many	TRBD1	TGTGCCAGCAGCAGGGACAGGGGGGACAATGAGCAGTTCTTC	CASSRDRGDNEQFF
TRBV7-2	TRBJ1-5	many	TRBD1	TGTGCCAGCAGCTTAAAACAGGGGGGGAATCAGCCCCAGCATTTT	CASSLKQGGNQPQHF
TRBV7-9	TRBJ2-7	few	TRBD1	TGTGCCAGCAGATCCACAGGGGCCGGGTCCTACGAGCAGTACTTC	CASRSTGAGSYEQYF
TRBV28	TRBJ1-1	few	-	TGTGCCAGCAGTTTCTTCCGGGGTCAGGCGAACACTGAAGCTTTCTTT	CASSFFRGQANTEAFF
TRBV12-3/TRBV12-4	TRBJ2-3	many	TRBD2	TGTGCCAGCAGTTCTCTGGGACTAGCGGTCACAGATACGCAGTATTTT	CASSSLGLAVTDTQYF
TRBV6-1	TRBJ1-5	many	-	TGTGCCAGCAGTGAAACACTTTATAGCAATCAGCCCCAGCATTTT	CASSETLYSNQPQHF
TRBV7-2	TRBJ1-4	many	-	TGTGCCAGCAGCTTAGACTTTGGAAATGAAAAACTGTTTTTT	CASSLDFGNEKLFF
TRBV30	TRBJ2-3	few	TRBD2	TGTGCCTGGAGACATAAGCGGGGACCCGCAGATACGCAGTATTTT	CAWRHKRGPADTQYF
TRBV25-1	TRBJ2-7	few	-	TGTGCCAGCAGCGACCTTCGGTACGAGCAGTACTTC	CASSDLRYEQYF
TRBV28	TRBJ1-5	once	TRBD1	TGTGCCAGCAAAACAGGGGGCGGGCGCAATCAGCCCCAGCATTTT	CASKTGGGRNQPQHF
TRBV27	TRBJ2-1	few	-	TGTGCCAGCAGTTTATTGGCGGGAAATGAGCAGTTCTTC	CASSLLAGNEQFF
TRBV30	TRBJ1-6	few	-	TGTGCCTGGAGTATCGCCGGGACCACAGATTCACCCCTCCACTTT	CAWSIAGTTDSPLHF
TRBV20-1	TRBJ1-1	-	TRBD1	TGCAGTGCCTGGACCGGGACAGGACTGAACACTGAAGCTTTCTTT	CSAWTGTGLNTEAFF
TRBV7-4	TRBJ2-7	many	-	TGTGCCAGCAGCTTAGGGTTTAGCGGTGGGACCTACGAGCAGTACTTC	CASSLGFSGGTYEQYF
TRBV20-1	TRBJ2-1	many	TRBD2	TGCAGTGCTAGTAGCGGGGAGTCCTACAATGAGCAGTTCTTC	CSASSGESYNEQFF
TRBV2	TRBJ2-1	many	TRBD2	TGTGCCAGCACCATCTTGGGCGGGAGGAAGGGCGATGAGCAGTTCTTC	CASTILGGRKGDEQFF
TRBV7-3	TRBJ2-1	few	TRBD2	TGTGCCAGCAGTTCAAAACGGACTAGAATCGATGAGCAGTTCTTC	CASSSKRTRIDEQFF
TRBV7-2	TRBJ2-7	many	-	TGTGCCAGCAGCTTAGCGGGCAGCCAACGCTCCTACGAGCAGTACTTC	CASSLAGSQRSYEQYF
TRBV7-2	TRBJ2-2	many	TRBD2	TGTGCCAGCAGCCACGGGAGGTGGGACACCGGGGAGCTGTTTTTT	CASSHGRWDTGELFF
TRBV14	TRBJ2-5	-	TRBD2	TGTGCCAGCAGCCCCCTAAAGGGAGGGAACCACGAGACCCAGTACTTC	CASSPLKGGNHETQYF
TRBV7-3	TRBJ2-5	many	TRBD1	TGTGCCAGCAGTCCGGGATCGGACAGGGCAGAGACCCAGTACTTC	CASSPGSDRAETQYF
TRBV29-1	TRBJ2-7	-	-	TGCAGCGTTGCGGGCGGAAGCTCCTACGAGCAGTACTTC	CSVAGGSSYEQYF
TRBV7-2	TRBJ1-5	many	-	TGTGCCAGCAGCTTATTTAGCAATCAGCCCCAGCATTTT	CASSLFSNQPQHF
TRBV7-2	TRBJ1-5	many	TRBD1	TGTGCCAGCAGCTTAATGACAGGGAACAATCAGCCCCAGCATTTT	CASSLMTGNNQPQHF
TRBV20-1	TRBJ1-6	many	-	TGCAGTGCTAGCCCCAACCAGGGGAGCTCCTATAATTCACCCCTCCACTTT	CSASPNQGSSYNSPLHF
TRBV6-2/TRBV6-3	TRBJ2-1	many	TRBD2	TGTGCCAGCAATAATACTAGCGGGCACTCCTACAATGAGCAGTTCTTC	CASNNTSGHSYNEQFF
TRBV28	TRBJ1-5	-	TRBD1	TGTGCCAGCAGATCGACAGGGGCTAGCAATCAGCCCCAGCATTTT	CASRSTGASNQPQHF
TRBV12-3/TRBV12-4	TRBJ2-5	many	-	TGTGCCAGCAATCAGGGACGGCAACAAGAGACCCAGTACTTC	CASNQGRQQETQYF
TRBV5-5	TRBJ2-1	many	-	TGTGCCAGCGTTGTGGAAACCAGCTACAATGAGCAGTTCTTC	CASVVETSYNEQFF
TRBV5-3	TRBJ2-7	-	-	TGTGCCAGCAGCTTGGCCGACAGACCTGGTGACTACGAGCAGTACTTC	CASSLADRPGDYEQYF
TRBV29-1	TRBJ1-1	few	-	TGCAGCGTTGGGGGACAACAGACCACTGAAGCTTTCTTT	CSVGGQQTTEAFF
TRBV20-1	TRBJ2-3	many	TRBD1	TGCAGTGCAATGAACCGGGACAGGGACCCAGATACGCAGTATTTT	CSAMNRDRDPDTQYF
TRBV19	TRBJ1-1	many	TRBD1	TGTGCCAGTAGCAGTGACAGGGAATTGAACACTGAAGCTTTCTTT	CASSSDRELNTEAFF
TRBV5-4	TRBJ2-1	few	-	TGTGCCAGCAGCCCGGGGGCTATTTCTGAGCAGTTCTTC	CASSPGAISEQFF
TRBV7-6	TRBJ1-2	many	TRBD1	TGTGCCAGCAGCCCCAGGACAGGTGGAACCTATGGCTACACCTTC	CASSPRTGGTYGYTF
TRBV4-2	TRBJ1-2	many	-	TGTGCCAGCAGCCAAGAGCGGGAAAACTATGGCTACACCTTC	CASSQERENYGYTF
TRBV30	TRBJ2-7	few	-	TGTGCCTGGAGTCCGTCACGTTCGCGGTACTTC	CAWSPSRSRYF
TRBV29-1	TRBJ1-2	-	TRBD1	TGCAGCGTTAGACAGGGGGCCTATCCAGGGCCTGGCTACACCTTC	CSVRQGAYPGPGYTF
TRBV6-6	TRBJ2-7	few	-	TGTGCCAGCAGTTACGAGGGGAAGTGGGAGCAGTACTTC	CASSYEGKWEQYF
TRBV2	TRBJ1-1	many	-	TGTGCCAGCACCCAAGGGGAGGGGACTGAAGCTTTCTTT	CASTQGEGTEAFF